Presented here are 11 T cell receptor beta chains from one specimen sequenced in a study of blood T cell repertoires in COVID-19 (dated by TCRdb to about 2020). The library was made by the immunoSEQ multiplex PCR assay. TCRdb mirrors the immuneACCESS table, restricted to in-frame sequences. Some clones are absent from its copies; in checked studies, under half trace to an unresolved V gene, and the reason for the others is unknown. The sample profile shows around 70,000 clones; approximately 90% of them were found once. About 5% of the sample belongs to the ten largest clones. Sequences were obtained from peripheral blood. These receptors came from a woman aged 60-70 years with active COVID-19.

Here the CDR3 DNA reads TGTGCCAGCAGTAGGGGTCGAGGCACTGAAGCTTTCTTT. Protein sequence: CASSRGRGTEAFF. The chain combines TRBV6-5 with TRBJ1-1, with D possibly TRBD1 on 5 matching bases. V lost 5 bases and J 4 bases, leaving 11 bases between the germline ends. The CDR3 consists of 13 residues. The germline V gene encodes CDR1 MNHEY and CDR2 SVGAGI.

This chain connects TRBV29-1 to TRBJ2-7, with 8 positions matching TRBD1. The CDR3 contains 11 residues. Looked up from germline, CDR1 is SQVTM and CDR2 is ANQGSEA. With V trimmed by 6 bases and J by 2 bases, 0 bases remained unmatched. CDR3 in DNA: TGCAGCGTGACAGGGGCCTACGAGCAGTACTTC. This translates into CSVTGAYEQYF.

The chain links TRBV29-1 to TRBJ1-1; D is possibly TRBD1 (5 bases). The length of the CDR3 is 13 residues. CDR1 and CDR2 from the germline V gene are SQVTM and ANQGSEA. The V end was cut by 3 bases, the J end by 1 base, with 9 bases between. The CDR3 region is CSVDGGTNTEAFF. CDR3 DNA: TGCAGCGTTGATGGAGGGACGAACACTGAAGCTTTCTTT.

The rearrangement uses TRBV7-8 and TRBJ1-1; a possible D gene is TRBD1 (5 bases). CDR1 SGHVS and CDR2 FQNEAQ come from the germline V gene. The ends were cut back, 5 bases at V and 3 bases at J, with 16 bases in the middle. The CDR3 spans 15 residues. CDR3 nucleotide sequence: TGTGCCAGCAGCCCCAACGGGGGGAGTGACACTGAAGCTTTCTTT. Translation: CASSPNGGSDTEAFF.

V usage is TRBV28 and J usage is TRBJ1-6; D gene ambiguous. This CDR3 is built from 12 residues. Germline values: CDR1 MDHEN, CDR2 SYDVKM. V was trimmed by 3 bases and J by 8 bases, leaving 5 bases between them. CDR3 loop: CASSFPDSPLHF. CDR3 DNA sequence: TGTGCCAGCAGTTTCCCGGATTCACCCCTCCACTTT. The full variable domain, rest sourced from reference TRBV28 and TRBJ1-6, is DVKVTQSSRYLVKRTGEKVFLECVQDMDHENMFWYRQDPGLGLRLIYFSYDVKMKEKGDIPEGYSVSREKKERFSLILESASTNQTSMYLCASSFPDSPLHFGNGTRLTVT.

This clone was recorded only once. The chain is built from TRBV6-1 and TRBJ2-1; 9 bases are shared with TRBD2. CDR1 and CDR2 from the germline V gene are MNHNS and SASEGT. J was trimmed by 9 bases and V by 2 bases; bases with no gene match: 11. This CDR3 comprises 16 residues. As DNA, the CDR3 is TGTGCCAGCAGTGAAAGGGTAGCGGGAGCTAAGAGTGAGCAGTTCTTC. It is translated as CASSERVAGAKSEQFF.

This chain joins TRBV21-1 and TRBJ2-3; the DNA was not compared with TRBD1, the D call given in the table. TRBV21-1 is recorded as a pseudogene. This CDR3 is 14 amino acids long. DNA of the CDR3: TGTGCCAGGGGCCCTCGTGGCGCCACAGATACGCAGTATTTT. It codes for CARGPRGATDTQYF.

The gene calls are TRBV7-9 and TRBJ2-5; TRBD2 aligns across 15 bases. V shed 3 bases, J shed 5 bases, and the junction held 1 base outside the gene matches. The CDR3 contains 15 residues. Germline assignment: CDR1 SEHNR and CDR2 FQNEAQ (reference sequence). CDR3 sequence reads: CASSLGLAGGETQYF. CDR3 sequence (DNA): TGTGCCAGCAGCTTGGGACTAGCGGGAGGCGAGACCCAGTACTTC.

The V gene is TRBV7-8, the J gene TRBJ2-2; 7 nucleotides agree with TRBD2. Losses at the gene ends were 5 bases for V and 5 bases for J; bases not matched to a gene: 14. This CDR3 has 17 amino acids. Looked up from germline, CDR1 is SGHVS and CDR2 is FQNEAQ. CDR3 sequence reads: CASSRGPIGGLTGELFF. CDR3 sequence (DNA): TGTGCCAGCAGCAGGGGCCCGATCGGGGGGTTAACCGGGGAGCTGTTTTTT.

The chain couples TRBV5-4 to TRBJ2-3; D is uncertain. Germline CDR1 SGHNT, CDR2 YYREEE (reference sequence). CDR3 length equals 13 residues. V was pared by 4 bases and J by 3 bases, with 9 bases between. CDR3 in DNA: TGTGCCAGCAGCCCAAAACGGACAGATACGCAGTATTTT. Its translation: CASSPKRTDTQYF.

The V and J genes are TRBV4-1 and TRBJ2-7, with TRBD1 identical over 12 bases. J lost 5 bases, V lost 6 bases, and 11 bases had no gene match. Germline V gene data show CDR1 as MGHRA and CDR2 as YSYEKL. The length of the CDR3 is 16 residues. The CDR3 DNA reads as TGCGCCAGCAGACTCACTGGGGGGACAGGGGGCAACGAGCAGTACTTC. Protein sequence: CASRLTGGTGGNEQYF.